The entry that follows covers one TCR beta chain sequence. This clonotype was observed a few times. Its cognate antigen has yet to be identified. The record has no base qualities; no much larger clone is one base away. Reading the germline V gene (reference sequence) gives CDR1 DFQATT and CDR2 SNEGSKA. V loses 3 bases of germline sequence and J loses 8 bases, and the interval between the two ends is 13 bases. There are 12 amino acids in the CDR3, from cysteine to phenylalanine inclusive. Of the read, only the CDR3 DNA is kept; its 36 bases are in frame from base 1. This specimen belongs to a study of T-cell reconstitution after alpha-beta-depleted transplantation in children (dated by TCRdb to between 2015 and 2016). Turning to the overall study: Using TCR repertoire profiling, the study quantitatively followed how T-cell immune reconstitution unfolded in children after TCRalphabeta/CD19-depleted allogeneic hematopoietic cell transplantation. Overall study outcomes, separate from this receptor: About two months after transplant, the apparently early recovery of alphabetaT-cell counts reportedly depended on just several hundred clones that had expanded rapidly and came from non-depleted graft cells. In some patients, the high TCRbeta diversity seen at day 60 was put down to recipient T cells and intrathymic progenitors that had survived conditioning. Over subsequent months, a decline in hyperexpanded clone frequencies was noted, and after one year, T-cell counts and TCRbeta diversity were mostly ascribed to newly produced T cells.

Library prep was done by PCR. For sequencing, an Illumina HiSeq 2500 was employed. TCR library preparation used molecular barcoding, with unique molecular identifiers applied to normalize quantification of the TCRbeta repertoire. In-frame beta chains were kept once TCRdb had trimmed the public reads at Q25 with fastp and called clones with MiXCR. Entries that share a CDR3 protein sequence are merged under the most common genes and DNA. This sample lists 400,000 to 550,000 distinct CDR3 sequences; more than 9% were detected once. The top ten clones comprise 2% of the sample. Per the publication, the treatment or condition label means: allogeneic hematopoietic cell transplantation with graft depleted of TCRalphabeta T cells and CD19 B cells. TCRalphabeta/CD19-depleted allogeneic hematopoietic cell grafts were given to the transplant recipients, all of whom were children.

The sequence links TRBV20-1 to TRBJ2-5, and perhaps TRBD2 as D gene, on 5 matching bases. Source: PBMCs, taken before TCRalphabeta/CD19-depleted stem cell transplant. This TCR came from a child younger than 10 with inherited bone marrow failure, due to receive a stem cell transplant. The DNA sequence is given as TGCAGTGCTAGGAACGTAGCGCCTACCCAGTACTTC. It translates as CSARNVAPTQYF.